Listed here are 5 T cell receptor beta chains from one sample, sequenced in a study of blood T cell repertoires in COVID-19. TCRdb's copy holds only in-frame clones and misses some; the assay was immunoSEQ multiplex PCR. The sample lists roughly 410,000 clones, about 88% occurring once. Sequencing used peripheral blood. Receptors were obtained from a woman aged 35 to 49 with COVID-19, enrolled during active disease.

The genes are TRBV7-9 and TRBJ1-4; 8 bases align to TRBD1. The CDR3 length is 15 residues. Germline V gene sequence: CDR1 SEHNR, CDR2 FQNEAQ (reference sequence). Losses at the gene ends were 5 bases for V and 12 bases for J; bases not matched to a gene: 14. DNA of the CDR3: TGTGCCAGCAGCCCGGCTACAGGGGGGCGTCGCGAACTGTTTTTT. Amino acid sequence: CASSPATGGRRELFF.

The gene calls are TRBV11-1 and TRBJ2-5; 9 positions match TRBD2. With 3 bases clipped from V and 7 bases from J, the junction kept 9 bases outside the gene matches. This CDR3 is built from 15 residues. The V gene's germline CDR1 is SGHAT and CDR2 FQDESV (reference sequence). CDR3 sequence: CASSFVAGAPGTQYF. In DNA form, the CDR3 reads TGTGCCAGCAGCTTTGTAGCGGGGGCCCCGGGGACCCAGTACTTC.

The V call is TRBV19, the J call TRBJ1-5; D is ambiguous. Trimming stripped 2 bases from V and 4 bases from J, with 15 bases between. The CDR3 runs to 16 residues. CDR1 is LNHDA, CDR2 SQIVND, per germline (reference sequence). DNA of the CDR3: TGTGCCAGTAGTATAAGCGGTGGAGGGATTAATCAGCCCCAGCATTTT. This codes for CASSISGGGINQPQHF.

This chain joins TRBV5-1 and TRBJ2-2; D call uncertain. Germline values: CDR1 SGHRS, CDR2 YFSETQ. V was shortened by 5 bases and J by 0 bases, with 8 bases between the two germline ends. The CDR3 consists of 14 residues. The CDR3 here is CASSVFPNTGELFF. The CDR3, as DNA: TGCGCCAGCAGTGTCTTTCCGAACACCGGGGAGCTGTTTTTT.

V and J are TRBV6-2 or TRBV6-3 and TRBJ2-1, with TRBD2 identical over 12 bases. V shed 6 bases, J shed 3 bases, and the junction held 3 bases outside the gene matches. From germline, CDR1 is MNHEY and CDR2 SVGEGT. This CDR3 contains 15 residues. The CDR3 spells CASSLTSGGYNEQFF. The CDR3 DNA reads TGTGCCAGCAGCCTGACTAGCGGGGGCTACAATGAGCAGTTCTTC.